What follows are 23 T cell receptor beta chains derived from one specimen sequenced in a study of T cells in Graves' hyperthyroidism and ophthalmopathy. The CDR3 regions of TCR beta were amplified from RNA transcripts. Primed by the HTBI set, a first-round RT-PCR was run on the TCR CDR3. From the multiplex PCR reads, TCRdb called clonotypes with MiXCR, one entry per CDR3 protein. This repertoire shows around 190,000 distinct CDR3 sequences, around 16% found once; its top ten account for roughly 55%. Sequenced sample: blood. The source is a woman between 45 and 60 years old with Graves' hyperthyroidism.

This clonotype was seen at least ten times. This chain uses TRBV7-2 with TRBJ2-5; 9 bases agree with TRBD1. This CDR3 has 15 amino acids. From germline, CDR1 is SGHTA and CDR2 FQGNSA. V was pared by 4 bases and J by 5 bases, with 8 bases of the junction left unmatched. The CDR3, as DNA: TGTGCCAGCAGCTCAACCCTACAGGGGGCCGAGACCCAGTACTTC. Translated: CASSSTLQGAETQYF.

At least ten counts were recorded for this clonotype. This sequence joins TRBV5-7 and TRBJ2-7; no firm D call. TRBV5-7 is known as an ORF, though its function is uncertain. V was shortened by 0 bases and J by 4 bases, with 17 bases between the two germline ends. The CDR3 consists of 16 residues. CDR3 nucleotides: TGTGCCAGCAGCTTGGGACAAAACTCGCCAGATTACGAGCAGTACTTC. Translating it yields CASSLGQNSPDYEQYF.

As DNA, the CDR3 is TGCGCCAGCAGCTTGGCCGGGCAGGTAGACACTGAAGCTTTCTTT. It encodes CASSLAGQVDTEAFF. V and J are TRBV5-1 and TRBJ1-1; D unresolved. The CDR3 runs to 15 residues. Germline V lookup: CDR1 SGHRS, CDR2 YFSETQ. Trimming cost V 0 bases and J 3 bases, with 12 bases left between them.

V and J are TRBV9 and TRBJ1-1; D unclear. The CDR3 sequence is 13 residues long. The V end was cut by 4 bases, the J end by 1 base, with 8 bases between. CDR1 is SGDLS and CDR2 is YYNGEE in the germline V gene. CDR3 DNA: TGTGCCAGCAGCCCCGGTCCGAACACTGAAGCTTTCTTT. Its translation is CASSPGPNTEAFF. The full variable domain, in which reference TRBV9 and TRBJ1-1 provide the parts outside the CDR3, is DSGVTQTPKHLITATGQRVTLRCSPRSGDLSVYWYQQSLDQGLQFLIQYYNGEERAKGNILERFSAQQFPDLHSELNLSSLELGDSALYFCASSPGPNTEAFFGQGTRLTVV.

In its sample, this clonotype was seen many times. The chain combines TRBV7-9 with TRBJ1-1; the D is unclear. The CDR3 runs to 12 residues. CDR1 is SEHNR, CDR2 FQNEAQ, per germline (reference sequence). V lost 0 bases, J lost 11 bases, and 10 bases lay in between. CDR3 coding DNA: TGTGCCAGCAGCTTAGCAGGAGGCTTTGCTTTCTTT. This encodes CASSLAGGFAFF.

Only one count was recorded for this clonotype. The chain employs TRBV5-1 and TRBJ2-7; 8 bases align to TRBD2. Germline loops: CDR1 SGHRS, CDR2 YFSETQ. There are 15 residues in the CDR3. Trimming took 4 bases from V and 2 from J; bases not matched to a gene: 8. The CDR3 loop is CASSLSSGVTYEQYF. The CDR3 DNA is TGCGCCAGCAGCCTTAGTAGCGGGGTCACCTACGAGCAGTACTTC.

This clonotype was counted many times. CDR3 sequence reads: CASSEFGPPGTQYF. The CDR3 coding sequence is TGTGCCAGCAGTGAATTCGGCCCCCCTGGGACCCAGTACTTC. The chain links TRBV6-1 to TRBJ2-5; D not certain. V lost 2 bases, J lost 7 bases, and 14 bases lay in between. CDR1 and CDR2 (germline): MNHNS, SASEGT. The CDR3 totals 14 residues.

In nucleotides, the CDR3 is TGTGCCAGCAGCTTAAAAGGACTTAGCAATCAGCCCCAGCATTTT. It specifies CASSLKGLSNQPQHF. The chain recombines TRBV7-2 with TRBJ1-5; no firm D call. This CDR3 region has 15 residues. Trimming shortened V by 2 bases and J by 0 bases, and 8 bases separated the two germline ends. CDR1 and CDR2 (germline): SGHTA, FQGNSA.

This clonotype was seen more than once but under ten times. The CDR3 DNA is TGTGCCAGCTCACAGGGACGGCGATGGGAAGCTTTCTTT. Its protein product is CASSQGRRWEAFF. The J gene is TRBJ1-1, the V gene TRBV18; D may be TRBD1 (5 bases). The germline V gene encodes CDR1 KGHSH and CDR2 LQKENI. V lost 4 bases and J 8 bases, leaving 14 bases between the germline ends. This CDR3 spans 13 amino acids.

This clonotype was observed a handful of times. CDR3 bases: TGTGCCAGCTCACCACCTGACAGGGGAGCGGGTCAGCCCCAGCATTTT. Amino acid sequence: CASSPPDRGAGQPQHF. The chain couples TRBV18 to TRBJ1-5; 8 nucleotides agree with TRBD1. The germline V gene encodes CDR1 KGHSH and CDR2 LQKENI. The CDR3 has 16 residues. The V segment lost 0 bases and the J segment 6 bases; nucleotides outside the gene matches: 7.

The V gene is TRBV15, the J gene TRBJ1-3; TRBD1 is a possible D gene (5 bases). V lost 0 bases and J lost 4, with 10 bases in between. The CDR3 covers 15 residues. Germline CDR1 reads LNHNV; CDR2 reads YYDKDF (reference sequence). CDR3 sequence reads: CATSRDGAKGNTIYF. CDR3 nucleotides: TGTGCCACCAGCAGAGATGGGGCCAAGGGAAACACCATATATTTT. Supplemented by reference TRBV15 and TRBJ1-3, the full variable domain reads DAMVIQNPRYQVTQFGKPVTLSCSQTLNHNVMYWYQQKSSQAPKLLFHYYDKDFNNEADTPDNFQSRRPNTSFCFLDIRSPGLGDTAMYLCATSRDGAKGNTIYFGEGSWLTVV.

This clonotype has a count of ten or more. V is TRBV14 and J is TRBJ2-7, with TRBD2 matching over 10 bases. V dropped 3 bases and J dropped 5; count of bases not matched to a gene: 19. There are 19 residues in the CDR3. The germline gives CDR1 SGHDN, CDR2 FVKESK. CDR3 sequence reads: CASSHSGRAGGPSYDEQYF. The CDR3 DNA is TGTGCCAGCAGCCACTCCGGGAGAGCGGGAGGGCCTTCGTATGACGAGCAGTACTTC.

This clonotype came up many times. This chain uses TRBV20-1 with TRBJ1-6; D gene ambiguous. Germline CDR1 DFQATT, CDR2 SNEGSKA (reference sequence). CDR3 length equals 12 residues. Trimming took 6 bases from V and 9 from J, leaving 12 bases between them. CDR3 in amino acids: CSALGGTSPLHF. In nucleotides, the CDR3 is TGCAGTGCCCTTGGCGGTACTTCACCCCTCCACTTT.

This clonotype was picked up a small number of times. The chain combines TRBV20-1 with TRBJ2-2, with D uncertain. The CDR3 is 15 residues long. The V end was cut by 6 bases, the J end by 0 bases, with 14 bases between. In germline, CDR1 is DFQATT, CDR2 SNEGSKA (reference sequence). This CDR3 is CSAFNLASNTGELFF. The CDR3 region has the DNA TGCAGTGCATTCAACCTGGCTTCGAACACCGGGGAGCTGTTTTTT.

In its sample, this clonotype was seen a few times. The CDR3 coding sequence is TGTGCCATCAGTGCCGAAACAGGGGGAAACTATGGCTACACCTTC. Translated, it gives CAISAETGGNYGYTF. This chain joins TRBV10-3 and TRBJ1-2; 8 nucleotides line up with TRBD1. Germline CDR1 and CDR2: ENHRY and SYGVKD. The CDR3 has 15 amino acids. V lost 4 bases to trimming and J lost 2 bases; unmatched junction nucleotides: 6.

The chain couples TRBV14 to TRBJ1-1, with D maybe TRBD1 (5 bases). The germline V gene encodes CDR1 SGHDN and CDR2 FVKESK. V was clipped by 1 base and J by 1 base, with 10 bases between them. This CDR3 has 15 amino acids. DNA for the CDR3: TGTGCCAGCAGCCAAGTCGTTGGACAGAACACTGAAGCTTTCTTT. This translates into CASSQVVGQNTEAFF.

About this clonotype: Mismatch with germline at one junction end may stem from a read error. This chain uses TRBV5-1 with TRBJ2-7, with no clear D. The CDR3 is 13 amino acids. CDR1 SGHRS and CDR2 YFSETQ come from the germline V gene. The CDR3 region is CASSWGTAHEQYF. CDR3 sequence (DNA): TGTGCCAGCAGCTGGGGAACAGCCCACGAGCAGTACTTC.

There are a few counts of this clonotype. CDR3 residues: CASSQEGQGKIQYF. For the CDR3, the DNA is TGTGCCAGCAGCCAAGAGGGACAGGGTAAAATTCAGTACTTC. V and J are TRBV3-1 and TRBJ2-4; 9 bases are a match to TRBD1. CDR1 is LGHDT, CDR2 YNNKEL, per germline (reference sequence). The V segment lost 0 bases and the J segment 10 bases; nucleotides outside the gene matches: 4. There are 14 residues in the CDR3. The full variable domain, with the rest looked up from reference TRBV3-1 and TRBJ2-4, is DTAVSQTPKYLVTQMGNDKSIKCEQNLGHDTMYWYKQDSKKFLKIMFSYNNKELIINETVPNRFSPKSPDKAHLNLHINSLELGDSAVYFCASSQEGQGKIQYFGAGTRLSVL.

This clonotype has more than one count but fewer than ten. The chain combines TRBV3-1 with TRBJ2-7, with D possibly matching TRBD2 (6 bases). Germline V gene data show CDR1 as LGHDT and CDR2 as YNNKEL (reference sequence). The V gene lost 4 bases and the J gene lost 4 bases, with 17 bases spanning the gap. This CDR3 contains 15 residues. In DNA, the CDR3 is TGTGCCAGCAGCCTAGTGGGAGCGGGCATTTACGAGCAGTACTTC. Amino acid sequence: CASSLVGAGIYEQYF.

This clonotype was found many times. The rearrangement joins TRBV12-3 or TRBV12-4 to TRBJ1-1, with TRBD1 identical over 9 bases. The CDR3 length is 15 residues. Trimming removed 3 bases from V and 5 bases from J; junction bases left unmatched: 7. CDR3 residues: CASSFNRGRSTEAFF. CDR3 sequence (DNA): TGTGCCAGCAGTTTCAACAGGGGGCGGAGTACTGAAGCTTTCTTT.

In this sample, this clonotype turned up many times. The V gene is TRBV20-1, the J gene TRBJ2-3; 9 bases line up with TRBD2. This CDR3 spans 16 amino acids. The trim removed 5 bases at V and 0 bases at J, leaving 9 bases unmatched. Per germline, CDR1 DFQATT and CDR2 SNEGSKA (reference sequence). Here the CDR3 reads CSAQEPSGTSTDTQYF. As DNA, the CDR3 is TGCAGTGCTCAAGAACCTAGCGGGACTAGCACAGATACGCAGTATTTT.

This clonotype was found many times. The CDR3 here is CASSPDETQYF. DNA of the CDR3: TGTGCCAGCAGCCCAGATGAGACCCAGTACTTC. The chain uses TRBV7-6 and TRBJ2-5; D not certain. V lost 5 bases to trimming and J lost 5 bases, with 6 bases between them. The germline V gene encodes CDR1 SGHVS and CDR2 FNYEAQ. This CDR3 comprises 11 residues.

This chain connects TRBV19 to TRBJ1-1; D gene uncertain. Trimming took 9 bases from V and 1 from J, leaving 18 bases between them. Per germline, CDR1 LNHDA and CDR2 SQIVND (reference sequence). This CDR3 spans 15 amino acids. In nucleotides, the CDR3 is TGTGCCAGAGGAGGTGACTGCAAACCGAACACTGAAGCTTTCTTT. Encoded protein: CARGGDCKPNTEAFF.